The 26 T cell receptor beta chains presented below share a single source sample, sequenced in a study of PD-1 blockade in classical Hodgkin lymphoma. The assay was immunoSEQ multiplex PCR, and TCRdb's table has in-frame clones only and misses some. The data show approximately 57,000 clones, with 75% to 95% seen just once and roughly a tenth held by the top ten. With no exception, relapse followed autologous stem cell transplantation in all patients, and brentuximab vedotin exposure varied. The input for sequencing was peripheral blood mononuclear cells (PBMCs), taken before the second cycle of nivolumab. The receptor source for this set is a human donor with classical Hodgkin lymphoma.

The chain employs TRBV6-5 and TRBJ2-7; D is possibly TRBD1 (5 bases). This CDR3 comprises 15 residues. The germline CDR1 and CDR2 sequences are MNHEY and SVGAGI. The ends were cut back, 2 bases at V and 2 bases at J, with 13 bases in the middle. As DNA, the CDR3 is TGTGCCAGCAGTTACCTCTCAGGGTTCGCCTACGAGCAGTACTTC. Its protein product is CASSYLSGFAYEQYF.

The chain uses TRBV2 and TRBJ2-7; 10 bases map to TRBD1. Germline CDR1 SNHLY, CDR2 FYNNEI. After removal of 4 bases from V and 1 base from J, the junction contained 4 bases not matched to a gene. The CDR3 length is 15 residues. CDR3 amino acids: CASSVDRGGSYEQYF. In nucleotides, the CDR3 is TGTGCCAGCAGTGTGGACAGGGGGGGTTCCTACGAGCAGTACTTC.

The chain links TRBV5-4 to TRBJ2-1; 7 bases match TRBD1. This CDR3 spans 15 amino acids. V lost 4 bases and J lost 9; bases outside the gene matches: 13. CDR1 SGHNT and CDR2 YYREEE come from the germline V gene (reference sequence). CDR3 DNA sequence: TGTGCCAGCAGCCACGCCGGGACAGCATTCCTTGAGCAGTTCTTC. Translation: CASSHAGTAFLEQFF.

This rearrangement joins TRBV7-9 to TRBJ2-7; TRBD1 aligns across 7 bases. Unmatched junction bases numbered 11, after V lost 6 bases and J lost 0 bases. The germline CDR1 and CDR2 sequences are SEHNR and FQNEAQ (reference sequence). This CDR3 has 16 amino acids. CDR3 sequence (DNA): TGTGCCAGCAGGCTTCACGGGACAGCGTTCTCCTACGAGCAGTACTTC. It yields the protein CASRLHGTAFSYEQYF. The full variable domain, in which reference TRBV7-9 and TRBJ2-7 provide the parts outside the CDR3, is DTGVSQNPRHKITKRGQNVTFRCDPISEHNRLYWYRQTLGQGPEFLTYFQNEAQLEKSRLLSDRFSAERPKGSFSTLEIQRTEQGDSAMYLCASRLHGTAFSYEQYFGPGTRLTVT.

This rearrangement joins TRBV5-1 to TRBJ2-7; 9 nucleotides agree with TRBD1. The CDR3 has 12 amino acids. The germline V gene has CDR1 SGHRS and CDR2 YFSETQ. The J segment lost 3 bases and the V segment lost 5 bases, leaving 0 bases of the junction unmatched. In nucleotides, the CDR3 is TGCGCCAGCAGGGACAGGGGCTACGAGCAGTACTTC. Its protein product is CASRDRGYEQYF.

V gene TRBV18 combines with J gene TRBJ1-4, with D possibly matching TRBD1 (5 bases). V lost 2 bases and J 8 bases, leaving 12 bases between the germline ends. Per the germline V gene, CDR1 is KGHSH and CDR2 is LQKENI. This CDR3 comprises 14 residues. The CDR3 DNA reads as TGTGCCAGCTCACCAGACGGGGCGGAGGAAAAACTGTTTTTT. Protein: CASSPDGAEEKLFF.

The chain joins TRBV27 to TRBJ2-1, with 12 bases that match TRBD2. The CDR3 is made up of 18 amino acids. The V gene's germline CDR1 is MNHEY and CDR2 SMNVEV (reference sequence). V lost 4 bases, J lost 1 base, and 8 bases stayed unmatched. The CDR3 loop is CASSSRTSGDLSYNEQFF. CDR3 bases: TGTGCCAGCAGTTCCCGGACTAGCGGGGACTTGTCCTACAATGAGCAGTTCTTC.

This clone was recorded only once. V usage is TRBV5-1 and J usage is TRBJ1-2; no clear D gene. The V and J ends lost 2 bases and 4 bases respectively, with 9 bases between them. The CDR3 has 13 residues. Looked up from germline, CDR1 is SGHRS and CDR2 is YFSETQ. The CDR3 sequence is CASSLRHPYGYTF. The CDR3 nucleotides read TGCGCCAGCAGCTTAAGACACCCCTATGGCTACACCTTC.

The chain couples TRBV11-2 to TRBJ2-3; D unclear. Trimming removed 5 bases at V and 0 bases at J, with 6 bases between. Germline V gives CDR1 SGHAT, CDR2 FQNNGV. The CDR3 is 13 amino acids. The CDR3 DNA sequence: TGTGCCAGCAGCCATTCTAGCACAGATACGCAGTATTTT. Translation gives CASSHSSTDTQYF.

The chain uses TRBV6-5 and TRBJ2-5; 13 nucleotides match TRBD2. The V gene's germline CDR1 is MNHEY and CDR2 SVGAGI. The CDR3 length is 13 residues. The ends lost 11 bases at V and 5 bases at J; junction bases unmatched: 5. CDR3 in amino acids: CAAQTSGRETQYF. As DNA, the CDR3 is TGTGCCGCCCAGACTAGCGGGAGGGAGACCCAGTACTTC.

Remarks on this clone: Other DNA variants within this sample encode the same CDR3. The V gene is TRBV6-5, the J gene TRBJ1-1, with no clear D. V shed 6 bases and J shed 1 base, with 12 bases lying between them. The CDR3 totals 14 residues. The germline CDR1 and CDR2 sequences are MNHEY and SVGAGI. The CDR3, as DNA: TGTGCCAGCAGCCCGCGGACGGGGAACACTGAAGCTTTCTTT. This translates into CASSPRTGNTEAFF.

The chain uses TRBV28 and TRBJ1-1, with D possibly TRBD1 on 5 matching bases. The CDR3 runs to 19 residues. V was shortened by 6 bases and J by 6 bases, with 32 bases between the two germline ends. The V gene's germline CDR1 is MDHEN and CDR2 SYDVKM. The CDR3 region is CASSPPNLGNRLSRAEAFF. For the CDR3, the DNA is TGTGCCAGCAGCCCTCCGAACCTAGGGAACAGGCTCTCGCGCGCTGAAGCTTTCTTT. The full variable domain, rest sourced from reference TRBV28 and TRBJ1-1, is DVKVTQSSRYLVKRTGEKVFLECVQDMDHENMFWYRQDPGLGLRLIYFSYDVKMKEKGDIPEGYSVSREKKERFSLILESASTNQTSMYLCASSPPNLGNRLSRAEAFFGQGTRLTVV.

This clone was detected only a few times. The rearrangement links TRBV6-5 to TRBJ1-2, with D uncertain. Germline V CDR1 and CDR2: MNHEY, SVGAGI. V lost 1 base to trimming and J lost 4 bases, with 13 bases between them. This CDR3 has 15 residues. As DNA, the CDR3 is TGTGCCAGCAGTTACTATGGGGAGGGCTTCTATGGCTACACCTTC. This sequence encodes CASSYYGEGFYGYTF.

This clone was observed a single time. The DNA for the CDR3 is TGCGCCAGCAGCCAAGAACAGGCCAGGACAGATACGCAGTATTTT. It is translated as CASSQEQARTDTQYF. The chain uses TRBV4-1 and TRBJ2-3; D perhaps matches TRBD1 (5 bases). The germline CDR1 and CDR2 sequences are MGHRA and YSYEKL. V was pared by 0 bases and J by 3 bases, with 10 bases between. This CDR3 contains 15 residues.

The chain recombines TRBV18 with TRBJ1-2; 8 bases agree with TRBD1. Trimming cost V 3 bases and J 2 bases; bases outside gene matches: 8. Germline values: CDR1 KGHSH, CDR2 LQKENI. This CDR3 contains 16 residues. Here the CDR3 reads CASSPSGRQGNYGYTF. As DNA, the CDR3 is TGTGCCAGCTCACCTTCAGGCCGACAGGGGAACTATGGCTACACCTTC.

The sample holds one count of this clone. J is TRBJ2-5 and V is TRBV19; 8 bases are a match to TRBD2. The CDR3 extends over 15 amino acids. CDR1 and CDR2 (germline): LNHDA, SQIVND (reference sequence). Germline trimming cut 6 bases from V and 2 bases from J; bases unmatched to any gene: 8. Here the CDR3 reads CASSLGAGVQETQYF. Written as DNA, the CDR3 is TGTGCCAGTAGCCTGGGAGCGGGAGTTCAAGAGACCCAGTACTTC.

The gene calls are TRBV7-3 and TRBJ2-5, with D perhaps matching TRBD1 (5 bases). The DNA end lines up better with TRBJ2-7; the J call may be wrong. The CDR3 sequence is 13 residues long. The germline V gene encodes CDR1 SGHTA and CDR2 FQGTGA. The DNA of the CDR3 is TGTGCCAGCAGCCTCTCTGGGGCCTCCGAGCAGTACTTC. Its translation: CASSLSGASEQYF.

The genes are TRBV5-1 and TRBJ1-2; TRBD1 aligns across 7 bases. Germline lookup yields CDR1 SGHRS and CDR2 YFSETQ. V was pared by 1 base and J by 5 bases, with 11 bases of the junction left unmatched. The CDR3 contains 16 residues. CDR3 coding DNA: TGCGCCAGCAGCTTGCTTCAGGGGGAGCCTTCGTATGGCTACACCTTC. Translating gives CASSLLQGEPSYGYTF.

The chain couples TRBV6-5 to TRBJ1-2; no clear D. Germline CDR1 MNHEY, CDR2 SVGAGI. CDR3 length: 13 amino acids. V lost 5 bases and J lost 7, with 14 bases in between. The CDR3 region has the DNA TGTGCCAGCAGTCCGGCATTGACGGTTGGCTACACCTTC. Protein sequence: CASSPALTVGYTF.

The chain carries TRBV9 and TRBJ2-1; D uncertain. Trimming left V 4 bases short and J 0 bases short, with 8 bases between. The germline CDR1 and CDR2 sequences are SGDLS and YYNGEE. The CDR3 extends over 14 amino acids. The CDR3 region has the DNA TGTGCCAGCAGCCCGAGAGGCTCCTACAATGAGCAGTTCTTC. Encoded protein: CASSPRGSYNEQFF.

This sequence joins TRBV5-4 and TRBJ2-1; D is undetermined. The germline V gene encodes CDR1 SGHNT and CDR2 YYREEE (reference sequence). The CDR3 contains 13 residues. V lost 0 bases, J lost 8 bases, and 9 bases lay in between. DNA of the CDR3: TGTGCCAGCAGCTTGGCTCCCGGAGATGAGCAGTTCTTC. Its translation is CASSLAPGDEQFF.

This chain uses TRBV10-2 with TRBJ2-1; 8 bases are a match to TRBD2. Germline V gene data show CDR1 as WSHSY and CDR2 as SAAADI. There are 20 residues in the CDR3. J was trimmed by 7 bases and V by 4 bases; bases with no gene match: 24. CDR3 sequence: CASSGSTRDAGGRWRNEQFF. The DNA for the CDR3 is TGCGCCAGCAGTGGGTCGACTCGGGACGCGGGGGGCCGTTGGCGGAATGAGCAGTTCTTC.

V usage is TRBV6-5 and J usage is TRBJ1-1, with D unclear. CDR3 size: 16 residues. Germline CDR1 is MNHEY and CDR2 is SVGAGI. V gave up 1 base and J gave up 3 bases, with 15 bases separating them. In DNA, the CDR3 is TGTGCCAGCAGTTACTATCAAACGGGCCTGGACACTGAAGCTTTCTTT. Translated: CASSYYQTGLDTEAFF.

V is TRBV19 and J is TRBJ2-7, with 7 positions matching TRBD1. The junction had 8 bases not matched to a gene; V was cut back by 3 bases and J by 9 bases. The CDR3 runs 13 residues. Per germline, CDR1 LNHDA and CDR2 SQIVND (reference sequence). CDR3 sequence: CASSMSGGSGQYF. The DNA of the CDR3 is TGTGCCAGTAGTATGTCAGGGGGATCGGGGCAGTACTTC.

The CDR3: CASSGDRVRGDTQYF. Here the CDR3 DNA reads TGTGCCAGCAGCGGGGACAGGGTTCGCGGAGATACGCAGTATTTT. The rearrangement links TRBV7-8 to TRBJ2-3; 9 bases are shared with TRBD1. From germline, CDR1 is SGHVS and CDR2 FQNEAQ. The CDR3 sequence is 15 residues long. V lost 5 bases to trimming and J lost 5 bases; unmatched junction nucleotides: 8.

The genes are TRBV7-9 and TRBJ2-2; 7 nucleotides line up with TRBD2. Per germline, CDR1 SEHNR and CDR2 FQNEAQ (reference sequence). The CDR3 runs to 13 residues. The junction had 6 bases not matched to a gene; V was cut back by 5 bases and J by 9 bases. This chain's CDR3 is CASSTPTSRELFF. The DNA of the CDR3 is TGTGCCAGCAGCACCCCGACTAGCCGGGAGCTGTTTTTT.